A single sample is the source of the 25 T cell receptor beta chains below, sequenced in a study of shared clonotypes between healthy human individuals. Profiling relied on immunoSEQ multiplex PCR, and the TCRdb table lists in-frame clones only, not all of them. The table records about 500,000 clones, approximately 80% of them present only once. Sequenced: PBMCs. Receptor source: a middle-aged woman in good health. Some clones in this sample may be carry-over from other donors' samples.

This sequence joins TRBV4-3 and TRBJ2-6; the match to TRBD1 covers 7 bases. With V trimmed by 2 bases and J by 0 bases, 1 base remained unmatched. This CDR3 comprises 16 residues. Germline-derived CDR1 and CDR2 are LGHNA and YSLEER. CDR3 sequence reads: CASSQYRGSGANVLTF. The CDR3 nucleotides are TGCGCCAGCAGCCAATACAGGGGCTCTGGGGCCAACGTCCTGACTTTC.

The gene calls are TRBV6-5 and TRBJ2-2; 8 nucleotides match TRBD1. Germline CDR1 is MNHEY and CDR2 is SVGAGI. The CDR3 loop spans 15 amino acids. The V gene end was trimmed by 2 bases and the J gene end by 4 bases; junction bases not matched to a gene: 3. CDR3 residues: CASSYKQGVTGELFF. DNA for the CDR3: TGTGCCAGCAGTTACAAACAGGGGGTCACCGGGGAGCTGTTTTTT.

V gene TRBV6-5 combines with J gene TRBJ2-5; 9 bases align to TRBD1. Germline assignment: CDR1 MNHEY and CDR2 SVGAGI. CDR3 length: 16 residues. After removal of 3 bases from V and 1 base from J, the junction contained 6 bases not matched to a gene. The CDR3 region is CASSYTGTGTQETQYF. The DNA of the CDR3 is TGTGCCAGCAGTTATACCGGGACAGGGACCCAAGAGACCCAGTACTTC.

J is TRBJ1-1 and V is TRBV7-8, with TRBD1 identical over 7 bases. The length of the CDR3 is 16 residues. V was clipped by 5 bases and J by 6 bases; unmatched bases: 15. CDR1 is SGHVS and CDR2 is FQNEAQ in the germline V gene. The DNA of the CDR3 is TGTGCCAGCAGCCAACTAGTCGCGACAGGGAGGGCTGAAGCTTTCTTT. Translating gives CASSQLVATGRAEAFF. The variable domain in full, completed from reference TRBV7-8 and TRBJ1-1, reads GAGVSQSPRYKVAKRGQDVALRCDPISGHVSLFWYQQALGQGPEFLTYFQNEAQLDKSGLPSDRFFAERPEGSVSTLKIQRTQQEDSAVYLCASSQLVATGRAEAFFGQGTRLTVV.

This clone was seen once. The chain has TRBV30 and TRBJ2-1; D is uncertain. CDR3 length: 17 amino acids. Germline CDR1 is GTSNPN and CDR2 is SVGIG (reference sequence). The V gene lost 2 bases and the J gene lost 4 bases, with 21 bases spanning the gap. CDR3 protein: CAWSLLLRHEDYNEQFF. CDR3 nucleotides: TGTGCCTGGAGTTTGCTGCTAAGACACGAAGATTACAATGAGCAGTTCTTC.

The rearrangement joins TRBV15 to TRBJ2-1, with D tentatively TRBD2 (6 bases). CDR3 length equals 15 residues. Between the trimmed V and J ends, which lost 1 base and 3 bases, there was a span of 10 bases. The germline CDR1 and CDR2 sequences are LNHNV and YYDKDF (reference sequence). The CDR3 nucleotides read TGTGCCACCAGCAGAGTAGCGGTCCTCTACAATGAGCAGTTCTTC. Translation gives CATSRVAVLYNEQFF.

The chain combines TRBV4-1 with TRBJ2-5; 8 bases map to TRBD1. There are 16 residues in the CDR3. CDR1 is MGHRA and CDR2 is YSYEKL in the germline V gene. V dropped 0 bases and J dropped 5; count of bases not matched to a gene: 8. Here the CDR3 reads CASSQEGQGAWETQYF. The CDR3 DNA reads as TGCGCCAGCAGCCAAGAAGGGCAGGGGGCCTGGGAGACCCAGTACTTC.

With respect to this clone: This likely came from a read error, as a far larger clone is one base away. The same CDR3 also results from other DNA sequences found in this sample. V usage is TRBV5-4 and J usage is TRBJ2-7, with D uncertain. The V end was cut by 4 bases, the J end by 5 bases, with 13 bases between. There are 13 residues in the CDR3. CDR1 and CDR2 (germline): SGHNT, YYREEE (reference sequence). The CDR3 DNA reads TGTGCCAGCAGCCTCCCCTCCATCCACGAGCAGTACTTC. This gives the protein CASSLPSIHEQYF.

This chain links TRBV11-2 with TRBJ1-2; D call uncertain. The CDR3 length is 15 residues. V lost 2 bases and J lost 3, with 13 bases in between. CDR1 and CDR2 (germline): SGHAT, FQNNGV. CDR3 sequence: CASSLNLGTYYGYTF. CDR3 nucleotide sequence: TGTGCCAGCAGCTTAAATCTGGGTACCTACTATGGCTACACCTTC.

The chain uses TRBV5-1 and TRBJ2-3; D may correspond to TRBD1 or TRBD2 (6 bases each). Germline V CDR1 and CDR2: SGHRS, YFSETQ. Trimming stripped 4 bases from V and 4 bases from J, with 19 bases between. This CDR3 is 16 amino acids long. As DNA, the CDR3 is TGCGCCAGCAGCCGGGGGCAAGCGGGCGGGGCAGATACGCAGTATTTT. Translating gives CASSRGQAGGADTQYF. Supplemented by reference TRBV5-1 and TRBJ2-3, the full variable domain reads KAGVTQTPRYLIKTRGQQVTLSCSPISGHRSVSWYQQTPGQGLQFLFEYFSETQRNKGNFPGRFSGRQFSNSRSEMNVSTLELGDSALYLCASSRGQAGGADTQYFGPGTRLTVL.

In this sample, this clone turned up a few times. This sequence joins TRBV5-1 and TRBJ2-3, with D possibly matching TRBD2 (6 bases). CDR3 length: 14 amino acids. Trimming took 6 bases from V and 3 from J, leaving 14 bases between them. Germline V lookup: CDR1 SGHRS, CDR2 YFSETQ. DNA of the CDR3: TGCGCCAGCACCCGAGGGGACTCGACAGATACGCAGTATTTT. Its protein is CASTRGDSTDTQYF.

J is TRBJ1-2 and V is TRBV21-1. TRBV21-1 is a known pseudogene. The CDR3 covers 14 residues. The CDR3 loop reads CASTPPGGFYGYTF. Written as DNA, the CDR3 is TGTGCCAGCACCCCCCCCGGCGGATTCTATGGCTACACCTTC.

CDR3 nucleotides: TGTGCCAGCAGCTTGACAGGATACTACGACAATGAGCAGTTCTTC. This gives the protein CASSLTGYYDNEQFF. The chain uses TRBV5-6 and TRBJ2-1; D perhaps matches TRBD1 (5 bases). Trimming shortened V by 1 base and J by 5 bases, and 13 bases separated the two germline ends. From germline, CDR1 is SGHDT and CDR2 YYEEEE. CDR3 size: 15 residues.

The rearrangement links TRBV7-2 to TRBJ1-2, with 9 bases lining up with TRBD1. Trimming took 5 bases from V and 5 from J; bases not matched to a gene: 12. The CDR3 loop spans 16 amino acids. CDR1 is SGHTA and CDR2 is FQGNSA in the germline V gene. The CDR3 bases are TGTGCCAGCAGCCAAGACTTTGGGGACAGGGATTATGGCTACACCTTC. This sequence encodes CASSQDFGDRDYGYTF.

CDR3 residues: CASSPTAGLDYGYTF. The CDR3 nucleotides are TGCGCCAGCAGCCCAACCGCGGGACTGGATTATGGCTACACCTTC. The chain couples TRBV5-1 to TRBJ1-2; D possibly corresponds to TRBD1 (5 bases). With 4 bases removed from V and 5 bases from J, the gap between germline ends came to 18 bases. Germline V gene lookup returns CDR1 SGHRS and CDR2 YFSETQ. The CDR3 has 15 amino acids.

This chain's CDR3 is CASSLRSPDNSPLHF. Written as DNA, the CDR3 is TGTGCCAGCAGCTTAAGGTCACCCGATAATTCACCCCTCCACTTT. The V and J genes are TRBV7-9 and TRBJ1-6, with unresolved D. This CDR3 spans 15 amino acids. Trimming shortened V by 2 bases and J by 5 bases, and 10 bases separated the two germline ends. Germline CDR1 and CDR2: SEHNR and FQNEAQ (reference sequence).

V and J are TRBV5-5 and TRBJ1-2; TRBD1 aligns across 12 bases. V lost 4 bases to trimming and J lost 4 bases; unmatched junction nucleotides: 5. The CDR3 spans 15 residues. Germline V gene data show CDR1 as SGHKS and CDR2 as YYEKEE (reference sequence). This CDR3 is CASSVRDRGLYGYTF. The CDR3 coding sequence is TGTGCCAGCAGCGTCCGGGACAGGGGGCTCTATGGCTACACCTTC.

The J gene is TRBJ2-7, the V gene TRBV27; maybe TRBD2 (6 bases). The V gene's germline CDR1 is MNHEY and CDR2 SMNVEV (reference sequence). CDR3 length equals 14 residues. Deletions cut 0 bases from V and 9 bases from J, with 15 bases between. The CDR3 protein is CASSLSRGSVPQYF. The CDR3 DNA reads TGTGCCAGCAGTTTATCGCGGGGTTCAGTCCCGCAGTACTTC.

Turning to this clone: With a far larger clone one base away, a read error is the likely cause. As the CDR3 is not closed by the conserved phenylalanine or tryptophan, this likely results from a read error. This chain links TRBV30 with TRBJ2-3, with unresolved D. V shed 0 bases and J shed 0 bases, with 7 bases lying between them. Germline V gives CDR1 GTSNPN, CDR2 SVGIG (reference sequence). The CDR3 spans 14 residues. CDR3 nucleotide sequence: TGTGCCTGGAGTGTAGGGCTTAGCACAGATACGCAGTATCTT. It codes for CAWSVGLSTDTQYL.

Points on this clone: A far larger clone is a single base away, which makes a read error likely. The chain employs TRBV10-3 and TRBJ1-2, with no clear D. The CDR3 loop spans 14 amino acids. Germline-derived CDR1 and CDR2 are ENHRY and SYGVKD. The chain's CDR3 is CAIRAGNSNYGHTF. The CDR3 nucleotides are TGTGCCATCAGAGCCGGGAACAGTAACTATGGCCACACCTTC.

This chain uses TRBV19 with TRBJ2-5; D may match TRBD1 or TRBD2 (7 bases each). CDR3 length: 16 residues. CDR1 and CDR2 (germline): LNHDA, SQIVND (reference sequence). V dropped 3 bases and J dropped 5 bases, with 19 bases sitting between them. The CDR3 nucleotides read TGTGCCAGTAGTATCCTCTCGGCAGGGGGGGTCGAGACCCAGTACTTC. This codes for CASSILSAGGVETQYF. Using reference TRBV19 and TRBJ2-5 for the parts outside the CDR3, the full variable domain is DGGITQSPKYLFRKEGQNVTLSCEQNLNHDAMYWYRQDPGQGLRLIYYSQIVNDFQKGDIAEGYSVSREKKESFPLTVTSAQKNPTAFYLCASSILSAGGVETQYFGPGTRLLVL.

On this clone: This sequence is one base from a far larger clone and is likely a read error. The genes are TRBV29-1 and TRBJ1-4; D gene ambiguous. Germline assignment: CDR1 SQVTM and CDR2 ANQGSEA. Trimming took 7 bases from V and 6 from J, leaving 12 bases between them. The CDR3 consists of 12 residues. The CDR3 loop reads CSARESDEKLFF. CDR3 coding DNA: TGCAGCGCTAGAGAATCGGATGAAAAACTGTTTTTT.

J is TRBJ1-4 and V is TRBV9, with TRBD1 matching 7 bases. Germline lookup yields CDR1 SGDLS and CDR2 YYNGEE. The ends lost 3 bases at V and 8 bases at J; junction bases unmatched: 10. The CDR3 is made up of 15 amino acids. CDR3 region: CASSAGGAEDEKLFF. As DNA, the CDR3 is TGTGCCAGCAGCGCAGGGGGGGCAGAGGACGAAAAACTGTTTTTT.

This CDR3 is CASSQDNRGPGGQFF. The CDR3 coding sequence is TGCGCCAGCAGCCAAGATAACCGGGGCCCTGGGGGGCAGTTCTTC. The chain joins TRBV4-1 to TRBJ2-1; perhaps D is TRBD1 or TRBD2 (5 bases each). This CDR3 contains 15 residues. Germline V lookup: CDR1 MGHRA, CDR2 YSYEKL. The ends were cut back, 0 bases at V and 12 bases at J, with 18 bases in the middle.

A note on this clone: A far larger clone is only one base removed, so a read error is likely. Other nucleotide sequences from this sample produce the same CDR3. This CDR3 reads CASTLTHLNYGYTF. The CDR3 DNA reads TGTGCCAGCACCTTGACACATCTTAACTATGGCTATACCTTC. The V call is TRBV28, the J call TRBJ1-2, with no clear D. The germline V gene encodes CDR1 MDHEN and CDR2 SYDVKM. This CDR3 region has 14 residues.